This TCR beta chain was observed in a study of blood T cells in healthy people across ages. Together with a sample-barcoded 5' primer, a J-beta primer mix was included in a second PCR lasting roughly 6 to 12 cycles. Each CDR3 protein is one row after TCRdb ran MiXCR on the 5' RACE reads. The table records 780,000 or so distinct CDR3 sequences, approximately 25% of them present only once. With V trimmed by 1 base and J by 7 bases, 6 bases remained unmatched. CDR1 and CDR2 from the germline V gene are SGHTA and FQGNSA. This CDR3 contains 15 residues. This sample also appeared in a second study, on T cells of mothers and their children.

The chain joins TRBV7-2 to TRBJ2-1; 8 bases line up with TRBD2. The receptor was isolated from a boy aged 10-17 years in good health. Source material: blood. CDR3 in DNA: TGTGCCAGCAGCTTAGTTCGCGGGAGGAGGAATGAGCAGTTCTTC. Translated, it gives CASSLVRGRRNEQFF. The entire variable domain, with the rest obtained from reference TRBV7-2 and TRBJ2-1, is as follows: GAGVSQSPSNKVTEKGKDVELRCDPISGHTALYWYRQSLGQGLEFLIYFQGNSAPDKSGLPSDRFSAERTGGSVSTLTIQRTQQEDSAVYLCASSLVRGRRNEQFFGPGTRLTVL.